The clone carrying this T cell receptor beta chain appeared once. This CDR3 comprises 14 residues. Germline CDR1 reads SQVTM; CDR2 reads ANQGSEA. V gave up 6 bases and J gave up 4 bases, with 17 bases separating them. These data belong to a study of patients and donors after allogeneic stem cell transplantation. TCRdb ran MiXCR on the RT-PCR reads and lists one entry per CDR3 protein. There are hundreds of thousands of distinct CDR3 sequences in the sample; approximately 16% occur only once, and roughly 7.2% lies in the top ten. The sequence was obtained from a human donor who was either an allogeneic HSCT recipient or a stem cell or donor lymphocyte infusion donor (not recorded which). It is not recorded whose cells these are; they may come from a transplant donor. The V gene is TRBV29-1, the J gene TRBJ2-3, with D possibly matching TRBD2 (5 bases). Input material: blood, either unsorted or a sorted T cell fraction (not recorded which). This CDR3 is CSVSYGLSADTQYF. The CDR3 region has the DNA TGCAGCGTCTCCTATGGTCTTAGCGCAGATACGCAGTATTTT.